These 22 T cell receptor beta chains originate from one sample sequenced in a study of blood T cell repertoires in COVID-19. Using immunoSEQ multiplex PCR, the repertoire was profiled, and TCRdb retains in-frame clones only, with some absent. The sample records around 70,000 clones, around 70% being singletons. Sample: peripheral blood. The source of these receptors is a man between 65 and 85 years old with acute or convalescent COVID-19.

This rearrangement joins TRBV5-6 to TRBJ1-6, with 8 bases fitting TRBD1. Trimming took 4 bases from V and 7 from J; bases not matched to a gene: 7. In germline, CDR1 is SGHDT, CDR2 YYEEEE. This CDR3 is 15 amino acids long. The CDR3 here is CASSPQGAPNSPLHF. The CDR3 DNA is TGTGCCAGCAGCCCGCAGGGGGCGCCGAATTCACCCCTCCACTTT.

The chain employs TRBV6-6 and TRBJ1-4; D is unclear. V was trimmed by 2 bases and J by 5 bases, leaving 12 bases between them. The CDR3 has 15 residues. CDR1 is MNHNY, CDR2 SVGAGI, per germline (reference sequence). CDR3 sequence: CASSYLGRGNEKLFF. DNA for the CDR3: TGTGCCAGCAGTTACCTCGGACGGGGAAATGAAAAACTGTTTTTT.

This rearrangement joins TRBV5-1 to TRBJ2-7; 8 nucleotides match TRBD1. Trimming cost V 0 bases and J 7 bases; bases outside gene matches: 9. Germline V gene lookup returns CDR1 SGHRS and CDR2 YFSETQ. This CDR3 region has 15 residues. The CDR3 loop is CASSLEAGGALEQYF. Written as DNA, the CDR3 is TGCGCCAGCAGCTTGGAAGCAGGGGGCGCTTTAGAGCAGTACTTC.

In DNA form, the CDR3 reads TGTGCCAGCAGTTTGAGGGAGGCCCGGCCCCAGCATTTT. It codes for CASSLREARPQHF. The J gene is TRBJ1-5, the V gene TRBV28, with D hard to call. The germline CDR1 and CDR2 sequences are MDHEN and SYDVKM. The CDR3 totals 13 residues. V dropped 3 bases and J dropped 9 bases, with 12 bases sitting between them.

The V and J genes are TRBV18 and TRBJ1-1; 9 bases match TRBD1. Germline trimming cut 3 bases from V and 7 bases from J; bases unmatched to any gene: 6. The CDR3 is 14 amino acids. CDR1 is KGHSH and CDR2 is LQKENI in the germline V gene. DNA of the CDR3: TGTGCCAGCTCACCGAGACAGGGGGAGAGTGAAGCTTTCTTT. Translated: CASSPRQGESEAFF.

The count of this clone is one. The chain has TRBV6-2 or TRBV6-3 and TRBJ1-5, with D tentatively TRBD1 (6 bases). V shed 4 bases and J shed 0 bases, with 19 bases lying between them. This CDR3 is built from 18 residues. Germline V lookup: CDR1 MNHEY, CDR2 SVGEGT. CDR3 sequence: CASSSPMTGYYSNQPQHF. DNA for the CDR3: TGTGCCAGCAGTTCCCCGATGACAGGTTATTATAGCAATCAGCCCCAGCATTTT.

The genes are TRBV28 and TRBJ1-2; TRBD1 matches at 9 bases. The germline gives CDR1 MDHEN, CDR2 SYDVKM. V dropped 7 bases and J dropped 3; count of bases not matched to a gene: 24. The CDR3 length is 20 residues. The CDR3 nucleotides are TGTGCCAGCACCATTCCCGGGGGACAGGGAACCTCTCTATCTGACTATGGCTACACCTTC. This sequence encodes CASTIPGGQGTSLSDYGYTF.

V is TRBV29-1 and J is TRBJ2-3; D is perhaps TRBD1 (7 bases). The CDR3 sequence is 12 residues long. Germline lookup yields CDR1 SQVTM and CDR2 ANQGSEA. Trimming cost V 7 bases and J 6 bases, with 14 bases left between them. CDR3 residues: CSARRGADTQYF. DNA of the CDR3: TGCAGCGCTCGCAGGGGGGCGGATACGCAGTATTTT.

This clone was counted between two and nine times. The rearrangement links TRBV28 to TRBJ1-2, with 9 bases matching TRBD1. Germline CDR1 and CDR2: MDHEN and SYDVKM. V was clipped by 5 bases and J by 2 bases; unmatched bases: 15. The CDR3 runs to 18 residues. The CDR3: CASSRESLGTGWNYGYTF. The CDR3 region has the DNA TGTGCCAGCAGTCGAGAGAGTTTAGGGACAGGGTGGAACTATGGCTACACCTTC.

This clone was picked up one time. This chain uses TRBV5-8 with TRBJ1-5, with 9 bases aligning to TRBD1. Germline CDR1 is SGHTS and CDR2 is YDEGEE. This CDR3 contains 16 residues. V lost 2 bases, J lost 6 bases, and 9 bases stayed unmatched. The CDR3 spells CASSLRVGQGGQPQHF. DNA for the CDR3: TGTGCCAGCAGCTTAAGGGTGGGACAGGGAGGTCAGCCCCAGCATTTT.

The chain uses TRBV19 and TRBJ2-5, with 7 positions matching TRBD2. This CDR3 is built from 16 residues. Per germline, CDR1 LNHDA and CDR2 SQIVND (reference sequence). V shed 5 bases, J shed 7 bases, and the junction held 16 bases outside the gene matches. CDR3 DNA sequence: TGTGCCAGTAGTGCCTCCCCTAGCGGTGCAAGCGGGACCCAGTACTTC. Translation gives CASSASPSGASGTQYF.

V is TRBV18 and J is TRBJ2-5; D unclear. V lost 3 bases, J lost 5 bases, and 4 bases lay in between. Germline V gene sequence: CDR1 KGHSH, CDR2 LQKENI. The CDR3 consists of 11 residues. CDR3 residues: CASSPGETQYF. The CDR3 DNA sequence: TGTGCCAGCTCACCCGGGGAGACCCAGTACTTC.

This sequence joins TRBV7-3 and TRBJ1-6; 7 bases are shared with TRBD1. Unmatched junction bases numbered 6, after V lost 11 bases and J lost 5 bases. The CDR3 has 13 residues. Germline V lookup: CDR1 SGHTA, CDR2 FQGTGA. The CDR3 DNA is TGTGCCCGAGAGGGGGCGAATAATTCACCCCTCCACTTT. It specifies CAREGANNSPLHF.

The rearrangement links TRBV11-2 to TRBJ1-2; D remains ambiguous. Germline V gene sequence: CDR1 SGHAT, CDR2 FQNNGV. This CDR3 is 15 amino acids long. Trimming cost V 5 bases and J 1 base, with 14 bases left between them. The CDR3 nucleotides read TGTGCCAGCAGCGGGAGTGGATTTCTTAACTATGGCTACACCTTC. Translated, it gives CASSGSGFLNYGYTF.

The genes are TRBV28 and TRBJ1-2, with D unresolved. V lost 3 bases, J lost 5 bases, and 7 bases lay in between. Germline V gives CDR1 MDHEN, CDR2 SYDVKM. The CDR3 is 12 amino acids. CDR3 DNA sequence: TGTGCCAGCAGTTTCACAGATTATGGCTACACCTTC. Amino acid sequence: CASSFTDYGYTF.

The chain carries TRBV24-1 and TRBJ2-3; 8 bases agree with TRBD1. The germline CDR1 and CDR2 sequences are KGHDR and SFDVKD. The CDR3 is 17 amino acids. Losses at the gene ends were 4 bases for V and 3 bases for J; bases not matched to a gene: 11. CDR3 sequence reads: CATSDSTGGGVTDTQYF. DNA of the CDR3: TGTGCCACCAGTGACAGTACAGGGGGTGGGGTGACAGATACGCAGTATTTT.

The chain uses TRBV11-3 and TRBJ2-7; maybe TRBD1 (6 bases). Germline assignment: CDR1 SGHNT and CDR2 YENEEA. The CDR3 totals 13 residues. V was pared by 4 bases and J by 0 bases, with 7 bases between. As DNA, the CDR3 is TGTGCCAGCAGCTACAGGGCCTCCTACGAGCAGTACTTC. Translation gives CASSYRASYEQYF.

The chain carries TRBV19 and TRBJ2-1; D possibly corresponds to TRBD2 (6 bases). Trimming cost V 6 bases and J 0 bases, with 12 bases left between them. CDR1 and CDR2 (germline): LNHDA, SQIVND (reference sequence). The CDR3 loop spans 15 amino acids. The CDR3 DNA is TGTGCCAGTAGACGGGACTTCAGCTCCTACAATGAGCAGTTCTTC. It yields the protein CASRRDFSSYNEQFF.

The chain joins TRBV19 to TRBJ1-6, with 9 bases lining up with TRBD1. V lost 3 bases and J lost 12; bases outside the gene matches: 3. The CDR3 loop spans 13 amino acids. The germline gives CDR1 LNHDA, CDR2 SQIVND (reference sequence). The CDR3 DNA is TGTGCCAGTAGTATGGGACAGGGTGGACCCCTCCACTTT. It translates to CASSMGQGGPLHF.

The chain uses TRBV11-2 and TRBJ2-3; TRBD2 matches 8 bases. Germline V lookup: CDR1 SGHAT, CDR2 FQNNGV. With 5 bases clipped from V and 2 bases from J, the junction kept 18 bases outside the gene matches. This CDR3 is 19 amino acids long. The CDR3 protein is CASSPVGRGLAGPTDTQYF. In DNA form, the CDR3 reads TGTGCCAGCAGCCCGGTGGGGAGGGGTCTAGCGGGCCCCACAGATACGCAGTATTTT.

The chain is built from TRBV28 and TRBJ1-4; weak D call: TRBD1 (5 bases). Germline CDR1 reads MDHEN; CDR2 reads SYDVKM. This CDR3 spans 15 amino acids. The V end lost 5 bases, the J end lost 7 bases, and 17 bases lay between the germline ends. CDR3 amino acids: CASSPRQTQIEKLFF. CDR3 DNA: TGTGCCAGCAGTCCCCGACAGACCCAAATTGAAAAACTGTTTTTT.

The V gene is TRBV15, the J gene TRBJ1-3, with unresolved D. Between the trimmed V and J ends, which lost 0 bases and 0 bases, there was a span of 9 bases. The CDR3 sequence is 16 residues long. Germline V CDR1 and CDR2: LNHNV, YYDKDF (reference sequence). The CDR3 reads CATSRDKQSSGNTIYF. The CDR3 DNA reads TGTGCCACCAGCAGAGATAAACAGTCCTCTGGAAACACCATATATTTT.